This T cell receptor beta chain was profiled in a study of blood T cell repertoires in COVID-19. J lost 4 bases, V lost 4 bases, and 8 bases had no gene match. Germline CDR1 SGHNT, CDR2 YYREEE (reference sequence). The CDR3 contains 15 residues. Original data processing: Amplification of reference gene primers provided the estimated nucleated cell counts. Generated by immunoSEQ multiplex PCR, the TCRdb table keeps only in-frame clones and is missing some. That table furnishes V, J and clone size, whereas the DNA furnished D and trimming. The table includes approximately 210,000 clones, roughly 77% detected once.

This TCR was sampled from a woman in her 50s with acute COVID-19. The chain links TRBV5-4 to TRBJ1-2, with 9 positions matching TRBD1. Sequencing was performed on PBMCs or T cells enriched from blood (not recorded which). DNA of the CDR3: TGTGCCAGCAGCCAGGGACAGGGCCATATCTATGGCTACACCTTC. Its translation: CASSQGQGHIYGYTF.